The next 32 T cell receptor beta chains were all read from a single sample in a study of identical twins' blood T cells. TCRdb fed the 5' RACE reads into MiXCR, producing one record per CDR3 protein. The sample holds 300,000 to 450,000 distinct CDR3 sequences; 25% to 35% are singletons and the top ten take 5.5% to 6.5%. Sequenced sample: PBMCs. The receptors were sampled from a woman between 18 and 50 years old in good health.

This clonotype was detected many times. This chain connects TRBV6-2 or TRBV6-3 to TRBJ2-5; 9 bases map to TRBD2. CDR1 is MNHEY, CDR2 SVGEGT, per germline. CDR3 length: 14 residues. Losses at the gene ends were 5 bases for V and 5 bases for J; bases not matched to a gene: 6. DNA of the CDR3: TGTGCCAGCAGTCCAGGGACTAGCAGCGAGACCCAGTACTTC. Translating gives CASSPGTSSETQYF.

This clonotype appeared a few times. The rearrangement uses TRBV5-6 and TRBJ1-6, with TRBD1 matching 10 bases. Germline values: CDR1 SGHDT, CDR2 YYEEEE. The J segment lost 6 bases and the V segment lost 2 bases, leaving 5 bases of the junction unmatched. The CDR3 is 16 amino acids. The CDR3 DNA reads TGTGCCAGCAGCTTCCGGGACAGGGGATCTAATTCACCCCTCCACTTT. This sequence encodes CASSFRDRGSNSPLHF.

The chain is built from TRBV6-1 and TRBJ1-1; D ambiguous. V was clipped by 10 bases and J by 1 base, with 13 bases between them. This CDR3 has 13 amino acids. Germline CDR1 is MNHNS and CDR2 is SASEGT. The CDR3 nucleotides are TGTGCCACCCTCCGCCCGGGGAACACTGAAGCTTTCTTT. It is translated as CATLRPGNTEAFF.

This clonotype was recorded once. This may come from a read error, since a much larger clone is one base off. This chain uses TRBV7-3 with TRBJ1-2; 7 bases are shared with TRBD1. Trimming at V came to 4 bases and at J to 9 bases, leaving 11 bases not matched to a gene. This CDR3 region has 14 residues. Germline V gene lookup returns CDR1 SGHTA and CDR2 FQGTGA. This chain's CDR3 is CASSYAGQVNSYTF. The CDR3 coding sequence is TGTGCCAGCAGCTATGCAGGACAGGTTAATAGCTACACCTTC.

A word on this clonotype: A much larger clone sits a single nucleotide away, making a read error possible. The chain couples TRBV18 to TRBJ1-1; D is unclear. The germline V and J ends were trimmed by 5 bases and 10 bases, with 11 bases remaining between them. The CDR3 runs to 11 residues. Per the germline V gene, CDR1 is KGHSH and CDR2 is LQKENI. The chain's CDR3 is CASSDQKGAFF. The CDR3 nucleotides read TGTGCCAGCTCAGACCAGAAAGGAGCTTTCTTT.

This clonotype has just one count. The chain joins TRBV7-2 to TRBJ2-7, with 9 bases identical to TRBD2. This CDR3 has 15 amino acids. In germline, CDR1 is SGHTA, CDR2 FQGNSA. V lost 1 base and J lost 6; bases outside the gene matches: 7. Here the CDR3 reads CASSLGTSAAAEQYF. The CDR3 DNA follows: TGTGCCAGCAGCTTAGGGACTAGCGCAGCGGCCGAGCAGTACTTC.

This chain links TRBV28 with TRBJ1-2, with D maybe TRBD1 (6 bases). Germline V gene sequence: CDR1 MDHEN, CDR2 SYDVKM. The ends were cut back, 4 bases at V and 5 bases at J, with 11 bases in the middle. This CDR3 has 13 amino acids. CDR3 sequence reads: CASSYRVEYGYTF. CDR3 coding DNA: TGTGCCAGCAGTTACAGGGTCGAGTATGGCTACACCTTC.

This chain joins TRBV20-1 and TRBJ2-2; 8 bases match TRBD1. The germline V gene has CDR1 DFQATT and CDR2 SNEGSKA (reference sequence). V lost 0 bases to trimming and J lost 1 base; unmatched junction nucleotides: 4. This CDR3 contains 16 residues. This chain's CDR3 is CSARDPGTGNTGELFF. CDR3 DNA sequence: TGCAGTGCTAGAGACCCCGGGACAGGGAACACCGGGGAGCTGTTTTTT.

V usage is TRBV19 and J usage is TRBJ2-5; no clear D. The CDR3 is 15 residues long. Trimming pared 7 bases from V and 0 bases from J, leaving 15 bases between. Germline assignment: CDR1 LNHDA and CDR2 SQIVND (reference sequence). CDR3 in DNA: TGTGCCAGTATGGGATACGGACGGTACCAAGAGACCCAGTACTTC. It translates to CASMGYGRYQETQYF.

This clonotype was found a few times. The CDR3 reads CSARVMTSGRAHTQYF. CDR3 DNA: TGCAGTGCTAGAGTTATGACTAGCGGGAGGGCCCATACGCAGTATTTT. The chain is built from TRBV20-1 and TRBJ2-3; 14 nucleotides match TRBD2. The CDR3 sequence is 16 residues long. CDR1 DFQATT and CDR2 SNEGSKA come from the germline V gene (reference sequence). The ends lost 1 base at V and 7 bases at J; junction bases unmatched: 7.

CDR3 sequence reads: CSVQRGNEQFF. CDR3 nucleotides: TGCAGTGTTCAACGGGGGAATGAGCAGTTCTTC. The chain is built from TRBV20-1 and TRBJ2-1; a possible D gene is TRBD2 (6 bases). This CDR3 has 11 residues. Per the germline V gene, CDR1 is DFQATT and CDR2 is SNEGSKA (reference sequence). V was pared by 7 bases and J by 7 bases, with 11 bases between.

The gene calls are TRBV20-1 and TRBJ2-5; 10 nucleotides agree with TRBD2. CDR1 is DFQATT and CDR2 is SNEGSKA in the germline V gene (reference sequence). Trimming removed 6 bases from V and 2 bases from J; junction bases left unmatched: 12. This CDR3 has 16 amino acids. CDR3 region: CSALGLLAGEQETQYF. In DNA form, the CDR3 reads TGCAGTGCCTTGGGTTTGCTAGCGGGGGAGCAAGAGACCCAGTACTTC.

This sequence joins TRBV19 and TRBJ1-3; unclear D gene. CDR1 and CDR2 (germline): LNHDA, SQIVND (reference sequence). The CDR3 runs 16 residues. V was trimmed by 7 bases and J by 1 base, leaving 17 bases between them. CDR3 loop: CASTRTAGSSGNTIYF. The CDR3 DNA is TGTGCCAGTACCCGTACCGCGGGGTCATCTGGAAACACCATATATTTT.

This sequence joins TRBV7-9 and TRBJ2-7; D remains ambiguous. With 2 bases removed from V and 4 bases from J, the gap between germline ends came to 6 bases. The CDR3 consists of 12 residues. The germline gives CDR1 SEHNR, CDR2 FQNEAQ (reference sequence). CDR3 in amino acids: CASSLNRYEQYF. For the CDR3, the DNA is TGTGCCAGCAGCTTAAACCGGTACGAGCAGTACTTC.

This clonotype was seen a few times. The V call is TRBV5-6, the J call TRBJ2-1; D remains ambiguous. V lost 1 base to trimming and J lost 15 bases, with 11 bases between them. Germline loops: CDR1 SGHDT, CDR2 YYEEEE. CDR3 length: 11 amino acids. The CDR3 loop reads CASSLMARRFF. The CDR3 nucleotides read TGTGCCAGCAGCTTGATGGCGAGACGGTTCTTC. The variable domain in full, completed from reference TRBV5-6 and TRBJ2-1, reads DAGVTQSPTHLIKTRGQQVTLRCSPKSGHDTVSWYQQALGQGPQFIFQYYEEEERQRGNFPDRFSGHQFPNYSSELNVNALLLGDSALYLCASSLMARRFFGPGTRLTVL.

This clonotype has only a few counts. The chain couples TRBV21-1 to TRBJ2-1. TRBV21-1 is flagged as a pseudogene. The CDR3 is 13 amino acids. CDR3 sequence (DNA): TGTGCCAGCAGCAAACCCAGATACAATGAGCAGTTCTTC. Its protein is CASSKPRYNEQFF.

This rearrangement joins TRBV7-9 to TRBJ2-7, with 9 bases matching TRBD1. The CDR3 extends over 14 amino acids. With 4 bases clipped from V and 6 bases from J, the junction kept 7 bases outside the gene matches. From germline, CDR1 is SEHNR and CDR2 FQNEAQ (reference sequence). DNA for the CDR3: TGTGCCAGCAGCTCCTGGGACAGGGACTCCGAGCAGTACTTC. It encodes CASSSWDRDSEQYF.

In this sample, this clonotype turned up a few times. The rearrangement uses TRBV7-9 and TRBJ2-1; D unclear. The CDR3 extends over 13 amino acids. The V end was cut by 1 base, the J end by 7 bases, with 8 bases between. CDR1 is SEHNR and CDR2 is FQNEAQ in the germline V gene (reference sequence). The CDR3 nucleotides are TGTGCCAGCAGCTTAGTTATGTGGAATGAGCAGTTCTTC. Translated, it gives CASSLVMWNEQFF.

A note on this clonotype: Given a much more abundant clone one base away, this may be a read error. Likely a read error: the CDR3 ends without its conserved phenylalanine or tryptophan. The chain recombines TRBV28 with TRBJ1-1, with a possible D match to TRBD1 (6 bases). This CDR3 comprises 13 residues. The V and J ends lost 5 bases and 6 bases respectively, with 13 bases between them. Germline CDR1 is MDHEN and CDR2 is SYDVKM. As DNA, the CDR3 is TGTGCCAGCAGTATAGCAGGGGTCGCTGAAGCTTTCTCT. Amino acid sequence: CASSIAGVAEAFS.

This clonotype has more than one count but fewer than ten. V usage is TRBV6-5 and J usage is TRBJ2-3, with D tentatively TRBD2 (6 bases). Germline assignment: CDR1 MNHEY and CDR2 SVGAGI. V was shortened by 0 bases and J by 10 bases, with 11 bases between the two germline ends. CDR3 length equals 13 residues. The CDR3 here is CASSYSRLESQYF. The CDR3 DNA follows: TGTGCCAGCAGTTACTCGAGACTAGAGTCGCAGTATTTT.

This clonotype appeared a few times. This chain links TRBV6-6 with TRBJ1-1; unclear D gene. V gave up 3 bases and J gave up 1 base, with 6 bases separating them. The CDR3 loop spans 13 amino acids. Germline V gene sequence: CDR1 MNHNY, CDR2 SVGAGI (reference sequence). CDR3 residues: CASSYKQNTEAFF. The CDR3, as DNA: TGTGCCAGCAGTTATAAGCAGAACACTGAAGCTTTCTTT.

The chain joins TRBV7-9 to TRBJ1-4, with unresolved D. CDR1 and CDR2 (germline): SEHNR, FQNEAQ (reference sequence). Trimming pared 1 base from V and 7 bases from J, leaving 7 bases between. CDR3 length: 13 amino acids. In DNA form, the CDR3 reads TGTGCCAGCAGCTTAGGTGGAGTTGAAAAACTGTTTTTT. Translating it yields CASSLGGVEKLFF. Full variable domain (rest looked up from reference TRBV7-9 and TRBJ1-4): DTGVSQNPRHKITKRGQNVTFRCDPISEHNRLYWYRQTLGQGPEFLTYFQNEAQLEKSRLLSDRFSAERPKGSFSTLEIQRTEQGDSAMYLCASSLGGVEKLFFGSGTQLSVL.

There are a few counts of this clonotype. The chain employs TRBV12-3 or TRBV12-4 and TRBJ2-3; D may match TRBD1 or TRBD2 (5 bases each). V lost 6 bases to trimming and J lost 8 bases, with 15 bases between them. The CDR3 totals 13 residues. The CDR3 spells CASSPGARGTQYF. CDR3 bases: TGTGCCAGCAGCCCCGGGGCTAGGGGTACGCAGTATTTT.

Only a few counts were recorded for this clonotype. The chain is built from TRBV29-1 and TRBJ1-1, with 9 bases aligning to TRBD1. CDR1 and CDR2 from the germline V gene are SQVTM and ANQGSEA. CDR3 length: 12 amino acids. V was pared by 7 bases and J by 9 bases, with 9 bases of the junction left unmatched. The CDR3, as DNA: TGCAGCGGTGGTGCCGGGACAGGGAAAGCTTTCTTT. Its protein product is CSGGAGTGKAFF.

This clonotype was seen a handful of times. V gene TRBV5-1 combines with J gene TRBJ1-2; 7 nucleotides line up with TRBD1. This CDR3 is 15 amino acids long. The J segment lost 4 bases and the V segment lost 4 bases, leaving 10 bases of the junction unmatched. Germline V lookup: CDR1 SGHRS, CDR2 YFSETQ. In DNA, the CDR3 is TGCGCCAGCAGCGTGGAACAGGGGAGGATCTATGGCTACACCTTC. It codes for CASSVEQGRIYGYTF.

CDR3 in DNA: TGCGCCAGCAGCTTAATAGCTAGCGGGGGAACCCCGGATACGCAGTATTTT. This codes for CASSLIASGGTPDTQYF. The chain uses TRBV5-1 and TRBJ2-3, with 10 bases identical to TRBD2. The CDR3 covers 17 residues. The V segment lost 2 bases and the J segment 6 bases; nucleotides outside the gene matches: 12. Germline CDR1 SGHRS, CDR2 YFSETQ.

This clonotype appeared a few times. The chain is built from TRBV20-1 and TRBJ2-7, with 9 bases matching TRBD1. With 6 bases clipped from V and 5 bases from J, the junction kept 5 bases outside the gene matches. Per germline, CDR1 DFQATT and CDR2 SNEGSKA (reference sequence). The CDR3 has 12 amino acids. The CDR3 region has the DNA TGCAGTGCCAGGACAGGGGTGGACGAGCAGTACTTC. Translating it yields CSARTGVDEQYF.

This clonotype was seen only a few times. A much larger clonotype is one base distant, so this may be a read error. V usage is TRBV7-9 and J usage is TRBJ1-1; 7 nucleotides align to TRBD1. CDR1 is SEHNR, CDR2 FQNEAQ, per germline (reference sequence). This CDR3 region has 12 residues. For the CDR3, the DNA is TGTGCCTGCAGCTCCCACAGGGGTGAAGCTTTCTTT. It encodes CACSSHRGEAFF.

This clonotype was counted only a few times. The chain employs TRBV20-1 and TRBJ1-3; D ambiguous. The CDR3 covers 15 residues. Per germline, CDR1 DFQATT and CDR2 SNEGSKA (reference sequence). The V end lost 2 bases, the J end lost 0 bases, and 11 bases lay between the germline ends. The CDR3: CSARYQILSGNTIYF. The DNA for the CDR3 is TGCAGTGCTAGATACCAGATACTCTCTGGAAACACCATATATTTT.

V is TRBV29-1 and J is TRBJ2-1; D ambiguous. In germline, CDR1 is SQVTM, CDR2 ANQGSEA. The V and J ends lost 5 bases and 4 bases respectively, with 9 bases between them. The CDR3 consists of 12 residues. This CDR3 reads CSVTSRYNEQFF. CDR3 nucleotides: TGCAGCGTTACCAGTCGGTACAATGAGCAGTTCTTC.

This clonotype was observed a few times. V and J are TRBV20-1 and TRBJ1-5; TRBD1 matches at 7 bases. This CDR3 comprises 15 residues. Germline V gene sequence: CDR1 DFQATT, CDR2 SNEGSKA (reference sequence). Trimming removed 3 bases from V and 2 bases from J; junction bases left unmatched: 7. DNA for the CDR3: TGCAGTGCTAGGCCCCAGGGGGTGCGCAATCAGCCCCAGCATTTT. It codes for CSARPQGVRNQPQHF.

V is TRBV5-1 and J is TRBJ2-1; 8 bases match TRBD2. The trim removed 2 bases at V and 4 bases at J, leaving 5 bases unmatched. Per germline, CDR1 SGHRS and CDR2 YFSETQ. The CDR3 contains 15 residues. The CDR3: CASSFTSGLYNEQFF. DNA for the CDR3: TGCGCCAGCAGCTTCACTAGCGGACTATACAATGAGCAGTTCTTC.